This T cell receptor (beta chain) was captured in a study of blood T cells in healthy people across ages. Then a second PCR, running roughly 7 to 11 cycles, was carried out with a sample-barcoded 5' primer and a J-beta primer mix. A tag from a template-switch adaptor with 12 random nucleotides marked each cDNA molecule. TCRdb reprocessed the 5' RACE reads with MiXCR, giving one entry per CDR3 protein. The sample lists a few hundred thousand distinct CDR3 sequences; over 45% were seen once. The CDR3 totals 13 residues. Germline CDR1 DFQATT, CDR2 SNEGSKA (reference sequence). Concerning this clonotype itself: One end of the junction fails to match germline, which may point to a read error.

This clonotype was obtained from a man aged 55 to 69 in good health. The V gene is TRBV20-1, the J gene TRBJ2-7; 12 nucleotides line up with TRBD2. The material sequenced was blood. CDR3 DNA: TGCAGTCTGACTAGCGGGAGATCCTACGAGCTGTACTTC. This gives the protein CSLTSGRSYELYF.